Presented here are 15 T cell receptor beta chains from one specimen sequenced in a study of blood T cell repertoires in COVID-19. Clones were read by immunoSEQ multiplex PCR, and TCRdb kept only the in-frame ones, dropping some. The sample includes 88,000 or so clones, about 85% of them seen just once. Sequencing was carried out using peripheral blood. The receptors derive from a man aged 55 to 70 with acute or convalescent COVID-19.

The CDR3 spells CASSLISPTYEQYF. For the CDR3, the DNA is TGTGCCAGCAGTTTGATTAGCCCCACTTACGAGCAGTACTTC. V gene TRBV6-2 or TRBV6-3 combines with J gene TRBJ2-7; D call uncertain. The V end was cut by 4 bases, the J end by 4 bases, with 14 bases between. CDR3 length: 14 residues. The germline V gene has CDR1 MNHEY and CDR2 SVGEGT.

The chain combines TRBV9 with TRBJ2-5, with D tentatively TRBD1 (6 bases). CDR1 is SGDLS, CDR2 YYNGEE, per germline. The CDR3 loop spans 15 amino acids. V lost 1 base to trimming and J lost 3 bases, with 13 bases between them. The CDR3, as DNA: TGTGCCAGCAGCGTATCCTGGACAGATAAAGAGACCCAGTACTTC. This gives the protein CASSVSWTDKETQYF.

V usage is TRBV6-2 or TRBV6-3 and J usage is TRBJ2-4, with D tentatively TRBD1 (6 bases). Germline CDR1 reads MNHEY; CDR2 reads SVGEGT. The V and J ends lost 2 bases and 7 bases respectively, with 15 bases between them. This CDR3 has 15 residues. The chain's CDR3 is CASSYRDTGRNIQYF. As DNA, the CDR3 is TGTGCCAGCAGTTACAGGGACACTGGACGGAACATTCAGTACTTC.

The chain combines TRBV7-2 with TRBJ1-2, with 9 nucleotides matching TRBD1. CDR1 and CDR2 from the germline V gene are SGHTA and FQGNSA. CDR3 size: 13 residues. Trimming took 4 bases from V and 5 from J; bases not matched to a gene: 2. DNA for the CDR3: TGTGCCAGCAGCTCCGGACAGGGGTATGGCTACACCTTC. It is translated as CASSSGQGYGYTF. Complete variable domain (other parts from reference TRBV7-2 and TRBJ1-2): GAGVSQSPSNKVTEKGKDVELRCDPISGHTALYWYRQSLGQGLEFLIYFQGNSAPDKSGLPSDRFSAERTGGSVSTLTIQRTQQEDSAVYLCASSSGQGYGYTFGSGTRLTVV.

V is TRBV5-6 and J is TRBJ2-7; 7 nucleotides align to TRBD1. V trimming: 9 bases; J trimming: 2 bases; junction bases outside the gene matches: 8. This CDR3 is built from 13 residues. Germline loops: CDR1 SGHDT, CDR2 YYEEEE. The CDR3 DNA is TGTGCCACCAAACGGGACAGAGCCTACGAGCAGTACTTC. It translates to CATKRDRAYEQYF.

This chain connects TRBV7-9 to TRBJ1-2, with a weak D call TRBD1 (5 bases). CDR1 SEHNR and CDR2 FQNEAQ come from the germline V gene (reference sequence). Trimming left V 5 bases short and J 4 bases short, with 8 bases between. This CDR3 is 12 amino acids long. CDR3 loop: CASSKDTYGYTF. DNA of the CDR3: TGTGCCAGCAGCAAGGACACCTATGGCTACACCTTC.

This clone has just one count. The rearrangement links TRBV12-3 or TRBV12-4 to TRBJ1-4, with TRBD1 as a possible D gene (5 bases). The CDR3 consists of 12 residues. Trimming stripped 3 bases from V and 6 bases from J, with 5 bases between. The CDR3 DNA reads as TGTGCCAGCAGTTTCAGGGATGAAAAACTGTTTTTT. Its translation: CASSFRDEKLFF.

This chain uses TRBV7-8 with TRBJ1-1; maybe TRBD1 (6 bases). Per germline, CDR1 SGHVS and CDR2 FQNEAQ. Trimming removed 5 bases from V and 5 bases from J, with 18 bases in between. This CDR3 is built from 15 residues. The DNA of the CDR3 is TGTGCCAGCAGCCCCGGGGGGGCGAGGATGACTGAAGCTTTCTTT. Residues: CASSPGGARMTEAFF.

The CDR3 region is CASSPTSLAGGRRTGELFF. The CDR3 coding sequence is TGTGCCAGCTCACCTACATCGCTAGCGGGAGGGCGGCGGACCGGGGAGCTGTTTTTT. The V call is TRBV18, the J call TRBJ2-2, with 12 bases lining up with TRBD2. The CDR3 covers 19 residues. Germline-derived CDR1 and CDR2 are KGHSH and LQKENI. The V segment lost 3 bases and the J segment 5 bases; nucleotides outside the gene matches: 13.

V and J are TRBV6-5 and TRBJ1-1; D may be TRBD1 (5 bases). Germline CDR1 reads MNHEY; CDR2 reads SVGAGI. V was shortened by 4 bases and J by 8 bases, with 17 bases between the two germline ends. This CDR3 spans 14 amino acids. CDR3 sequence (DNA): TGTGCCAGCAGTTCCCCTGGGGGGTTGTTGGAAGCTTTCTTT. This encodes CASSSPGGLLEAFF.

In this sample, this clone turned up many times. The rearrangement links TRBV19 to TRBJ1-5; D gene ambiguous. Trimming removed 1 base at V and 0 bases at J, with 7 bases between. The CDR3 length is 15 residues. Looked up from germline, CDR1 is LNHDA and CDR2 is SQIVND (reference sequence). The CDR3 region is CASSIGTYSNQPQHF. The CDR3 DNA sequence: TGTGCCAGTAGTATAGGGACTTATAGCAATCAGCCCCAGCATTTT.

The V call is TRBV4-3, the J call TRBJ2-1; TRBD2 aligns across 13 bases. The CDR3 consists of 15 residues. J lost 9 bases, V lost 2 bases, and 4 bases had no gene match. From germline, CDR1 is LGHNA and CDR2 YSLEER. The CDR3 protein is CASSQRTSGSLEQFF. The DNA of the CDR3 is TGCGCCAGCAGCCAACGGACTAGCGGGAGTCTTGAGCAGTTCTTC.

V and J are TRBV10-3 and TRBJ1-3; TRBD1 aligns across 9 bases. Germline values: CDR1 ENHRY, CDR2 SYGVKD. CDR3 length: 15 amino acids. With 9 bases clipped from V and 1 base from J, the junction kept 7 bases outside the gene matches. CDR3 in DNA: TGTGCCATTAGGACAGGGGCATCTTCTGGAAACACCATATATTTT. It codes for CAIRTGASSGNTIYF.

This clone was observed once. V gene TRBV19 combines with J gene TRBJ1-2; 8 bases map to TRBD1. Per the germline V gene, CDR1 is LNHDA and CDR2 is SQIVND (reference sequence). With 7 bases clipped from V and 8 bases from J, the junction kept 12 bases outside the gene matches. The CDR3 has 14 amino acids. Written as DNA, the CDR3 is TGTGCCAGTACCCCGGGACAGGCATCCTGGGGCTACACCTTC. This codes for CASTPGQASWGYTF.

The gene calls are TRBV4-3 and TRBJ2-3, with 7 bases identical to TRBD2. The V and J ends lost 4 bases and 5 bases, in that order; junction bases with no gene match: 12. Germline CDR1 LGHNA, CDR2 YSLEER. The CDR3 extends over 16 amino acids. The CDR3 here is CASSRVALAARDTQYF. The DNA of the CDR3 is TGCGCCAGCAGCCGAGTGGCTCTAGCGGCCCGAGATACGCAGTATTTT.